Following are 18 T cell receptor beta chains from one sample sequenced in a study of control samples from healthy donors and cancer patients. Method: immunoSEQ multiplex PCR; TCRdb's copy keeps in-frame clones and lacks some. The sample includes 65,000 to 100,000 clones, about 90% of them seen just once. Sequencing input: blood. The receptor set was obtained from a man in his fifties in good health.

For this clone: One junction end disagrees with the germline gene, perhaps due to a read error. V is TRBV29-1 and J is TRBJ1-2; D may be TRBD1 (5 bases). Germline V gene sequence: CDR1 SQVTM, CDR2 ANQGSEA. CDR3 size: 13 residues. CDR3 DNA sequence: TGCAGCGTAGAAGGGCAGGGTATACCTGGCTACACCTTC. Its translation is CSVEGQGIPGYTF.

There are a few counts of this clone. This sequence joins TRBV6-5 and TRBJ1-1; 9 bases map to TRBD1. V gave up 2 bases and J gave up 11 bases; unmatched junction bases: 9. Looked up from germline, CDR1 is MNHEY and CDR2 is SVGAGI. The CDR3 runs 14 residues. In DNA form, the CDR3 reads TGTGCCAGCAGTTACAACCGGGACAGGGAAGACGCTTTCTTT. Translated, it gives CASSYNRDREDAFF.

A single count supports this clone. The chain couples TRBV7-6 to TRBJ1-4; D gene ambiguous. The V and J ends lost 4 bases and 0 bases respectively, with 15 bases between them. The CDR3 is made up of 17 amino acids. The V gene's germline CDR1 is SGHVS and CDR2 FNYEAQ. The DNA of the CDR3 is TGTGCCAGCAGCTCCAGACCCGTTGGGGCAACTAATGAAAAACTGTTTTTT. Protein product: CASSSRPVGATNEKLFF.

This clone has a handful of counts. V and J are TRBV30 and TRBJ2-7; weak D call: TRBD2 (6 bases). The CDR3 totals 14 residues. The V and J ends lost 6 bases and 4 bases respectively, with 19 bases between them. CDR1 and CDR2 from the germline V gene are GTSNPN and SVGIG (reference sequence). The CDR3 sequence is CACPHAGSKYEQYF. The CDR3 DNA follows: TGTGCCTGTCCCCATGCGGGGTCGAAGTACGAGCAGTACTTC.

The rearrangement uses TRBV13 and TRBJ2-1; 7 positions agree with TRBD2. This CDR3 region has 14 residues. V lost 7 bases and J lost 6; bases outside the gene matches: 9. Germline V gives CDR1 PRHDT, CDR2 FYEKMQ (reference sequence). CDR3 protein: CASKVRGSGNEQFF. The CDR3, as DNA: TGTGCCAGCAAAGTACGCGGGAGTGGCAATGAGCAGTTCTTC. Drawing the rest from reference TRBV13 and TRBJ2-1, the complete variable domain is AAGVIQSPRHLIKEKRETATLKCYPIPRHDTVYWYQQGPGQDPQFLISFYEKMQSDKGSIPDRFSAQQFSDYHSELNMSSLELGDSALYFCASKVRGSGNEQFFGPGTRLTVL.

This chain links TRBV23-1 with TRBJ2-7, with TRBD1 identical over 9 bases. TRBV23-1 is an ORF, and what it does is uncertain. The CDR3 has 15 amino acids. V shed 5 bases, J shed 3 bases, and the junction held 8 bases outside the gene matches. The CDR3 region has the DNA TGCGCCAGCAGTAGCCGGGACAGGGCCGACTACGAGCAGTACGTC. This translates into CASSSRDRADYEQYV.

There are a few counts of this clone. V usage is TRBV5-1 and J usage is TRBJ2-2; the D gene is possibly TRBD1 (5 bases). V lost 4 bases to trimming and J lost 4 bases, with 14 bases between them. The CDR3 has 15 amino acids. Per germline, CDR1 SGHRS and CDR2 YFSETQ. The CDR3 DNA reads TGCGCCAGCAGCCAGCAACCTACAGGCACCGGGGAGCTGTTTTTT. This codes for CASSQQPTGTGELFF.

The V gene is TRBV10-3, the J gene TRBJ2-7, with D uncertain. The V end was cut by 1 base, the J end by 0 bases, with 4 bases between. The CDR3 has 13 amino acids. Germline CDR1 is ENHRY and CDR2 is SYGVKD. CDR3 DNA: TGTGCCATCAGTGAGTATAACTCCTACGAGCAGTACGTC. This gives the protein CAISEYNSYEQYV.

J is TRBJ2-7 and V is TRBV28; TRBD2 matches at 12 bases. With 3 bases clipped from V and 4 bases from J, the junction kept 4 bases outside the gene matches. There are 15 residues in the CDR3. The V gene's germline CDR1 is MDHEN and CDR2 SYDVKM. This CDR3 reads CASSLILAGGYEQYF. As DNA, the CDR3 is TGTGCCAGCAGTTTGATCCTAGCGGGAGGGTACGAGCAGTACTTC.

This clone has only a few counts. V is TRBV18 and J is TRBJ1-6; perhaps TRBD1 as D (6 bases). There are 15 residues in the CDR3. Trimming stripped 0 bases from V and 7 bases from J, with 10 bases between. Germline V gives CDR1 KGHSH, CDR2 LQKENI. CDR3 amino acids: CASSPPQGKNSPLHF. The CDR3 DNA sequence: TGTGCCAGCTCACCACCGCAGGGGAAGAATTCACCCCTCCACTTT. Full variable domain (remainder filled in from reference TRBV18 and TRBJ1-6): NAGVMQNPRHLVRRRGQEARLRCSPMKGHSHVYWYRQLPEEGLKFMVYLQKENIIDESGMPKERFSAEFPKEGPSILRIQQVVRGDSAAYFCASSPPQGKNSPLHFGNGTRLTVT.

This chain uses TRBV16 with TRBJ1-5; D may be TRBD1 (6 bases). Germline loops: CDR1 KGHSY, CDR2 FQNENV. The V and J ends lost 0 bases and 5 bases respectively, with 14 bases between them. The CDR3 consists of 16 residues. Written as DNA, the CDR3 is TGTGCCAGCAGCCAATCCTGGGGGCATGCCGATCAGCCCCAGCATTTT. This gives the protein CASSQSWGHADQPQHF.

This chain uses TRBV18 with TRBJ1-1, with 9 bases lining up with TRBD1. Trimming cost V 6 bases and J 3 bases; bases outside gene matches: 2. The CDR3 sequence is 13 residues long. CDR1 is KGHSH, CDR2 LQKENI, per germline. The DNA of the CDR3 is TGTGCCAGCTCGACAGGGGGGGACACTGAAGCTTTCTTT. It specifies CASSTGGDTEAFF.

V and J are TRBV19 and TRBJ2-7; tentative D call: TRBD1 (7 bases). The CDR3 is 14 residues long. Per the germline V gene, CDR1 is LNHDA and CDR2 is SQIVND (reference sequence). V was clipped by 1 base and J by 7 bases, with 14 bases between them. CDR3 residues: CASSIGGTALEQYF. The CDR3 DNA sequence: TGTGCCAGTAGTATAGGCGGGACAGCCCTAGAGCAGTACTTC.

This sequence joins TRBV5-1 and TRBJ1-5, with TRBD1 matching over 10 bases. The CDR3 is 14 residues long. Trimming took 4 bases from V and 4 from J; bases not matched to a gene: 2. Germline lookup yields CDR1 SGHRS and CDR2 YFSETQ. The CDR3 is CASSRTGGNQPQHF. CDR3 coding DNA: TGCGCCAGCAGCCGGACAGGGGGAAATCAGCCCCAGCATTTT.

J is TRBJ2-5 and V is TRBV2; D ambiguous. Germline V gene data show CDR1 as SNHLY and CDR2 as FYNNEI. This CDR3 spans 13 amino acids. The V end was cut by 5 bases, the J end by 2 bases, with 9 bases between. The CDR3 bases are TGTGCCAGCAGTTCACAAGGACAAGAGACCCAGTACTTC. Amino acids: CASSSQGQETQYF.

The table lists this clone with a count of one. CDR3 nucleotides: TGTGCCAGTAGCACGGGACTCTGGGGAGAGCAGTTCTTC. Its protein is CASSTGLWGEQFF. The V gene is TRBV19, the J gene TRBJ2-1; D may be TRBD2 (6 bases). V was clipped by 6 bases and J by 10 bases, with 16 bases between them. Germline-derived CDR1 and CDR2 are LNHDA and SQIVND (reference sequence). The CDR3 runs to 13 residues.

This chain uses TRBV12-3 or TRBV12-4 with TRBJ2-5; D is possibly TRBD2 (6 bases). Between the trimmed V and J ends, which lost 0 bases and 7 bases, there was a span of 6 bases. The CDR3 sequence is 12 residues long. CDR3 DNA: TGTGCCAGCAGTTTAGCCGGGGGGACCCAGTACTTC. Its translation: CASSLAGGTQYF.

J is TRBJ1-6 and V is TRBV10-3; no firm D call. CDR3 size: 11 residues. The ends were cut back, 11 bases at V and 7 bases at J, with 9 bases in the middle. Per germline, CDR1 ENHRY and CDR2 SYGVKD. CDR3 DNA: TGTGCCGTTGGGATGAATTCACCCCTCCACTTT. This encodes CAVGMNSPLHF.